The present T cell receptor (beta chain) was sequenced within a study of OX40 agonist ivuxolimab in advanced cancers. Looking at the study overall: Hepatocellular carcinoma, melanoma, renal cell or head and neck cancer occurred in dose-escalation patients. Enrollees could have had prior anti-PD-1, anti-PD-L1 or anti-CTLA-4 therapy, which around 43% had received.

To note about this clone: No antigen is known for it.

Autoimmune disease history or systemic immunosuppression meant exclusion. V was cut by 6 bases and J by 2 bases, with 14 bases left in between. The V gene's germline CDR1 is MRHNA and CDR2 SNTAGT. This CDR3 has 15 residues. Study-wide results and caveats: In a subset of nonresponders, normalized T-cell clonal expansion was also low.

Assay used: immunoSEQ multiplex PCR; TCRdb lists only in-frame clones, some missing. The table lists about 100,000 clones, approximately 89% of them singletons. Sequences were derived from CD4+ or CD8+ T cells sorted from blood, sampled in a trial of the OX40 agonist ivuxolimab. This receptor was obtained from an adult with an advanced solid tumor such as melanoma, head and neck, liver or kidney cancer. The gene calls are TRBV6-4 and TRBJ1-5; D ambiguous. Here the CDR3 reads CASRPRREGNQPQHF. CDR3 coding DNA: TGTGCCAGCAGGCCCAGGAGGGAGGGCAATCAGCCCCAGCATTTT.